This is a list of T cell receptor beta chains from one sample in a study of early T cells in non-severe SARS-CoV-2 infection. TCRdb used MiXCR to reprocess the 5' RACE reads, holding one entry per CDR3 protein. This sample has about 69,000 distinct CDR3 sequences, with about 10% found just once. The material was whole blood, obtained at baseline. Receptors originate from an adult who was a healthcare worker with PCR-confirmed SARS-CoV-2 infection or an uninfected control (not recorded which). CDR3s include the opening cysteine and the closing phenylalanine or tryptophan. The D gene is left open where the match is weak. Some rows mark clone size as missing; the rest say once, few, many or name a class of expanded clone.

D gene	V gene	clone size	J gene	CDR3 DNA	CDR3 protein
-	TRBV29-1	-	TRBJ1-1	TGCAGCGTTCAGGGTTACACTGAAGCTTTCTTT	CSVQGYTEAFF
-	TRBV4-1	few	TRBJ2-3	TGCGCCAGCAGCCAAGTCCGGGCCTCCTTCCCAGATACGCAGTATTTT	CASSQVRASFPDTQYF
TRBD2	TRBV7-9	-	TRBJ2-1	TGTGCCAGCAGCTTAGGGGGACTAGCGGGGTTCGAGCAGTTCTTC	CASSLGGLAGFEQFF
-	TRBV6-6	many	TRBJ2-1	TGTGCCAGCAGTTACTCCGCGGACAGCCACTCCTACAATGAGCAGTTCTTC	CASSYSADSHSYNEQFF
-	TRBV10-2	few	TRBJ2-5	TGCGCCAGCAGTGAAGCACGTAGAAAGACCCAGTACTTC	CASSEARRKTQYF
-	TRBV7-3	few	TRBJ1-6	TGTGCCAGCAGCTTGGACGGGATTTATTCACCCCTCCACTTT	CASSLDGIYSPLHF
TRBD1	TRBV4-2	few	TRBJ2-5	TGTGCCAGCAGCCAAGATAGGGACAGGGGGTTAGCTCTCCAAGAGACCCAGTACTTC	CASSQDRDRGLALQETQYF
-	TRBV3-1	few	TRBJ1-6	TGTGCCAGCGGATTCCGTAGCTCCTATAATTCACCCCTCCACTTT	CASGFRSSYNSPLHF
-	TRBV7-8	few	TRBJ2-4	TGTGCCAGCAGTCCATTTAGACTGGAGGACATTCAGTACTTC	CASSPFRLEDIQYF
-	TRBV6-7	-	TRBJ2-3	TGTGCCAGCAGTTACTGTGTCTCTCGAGGCGAGCCAGATACGCAGTATTTT	CASSYCVSRGEPDTQYF
TRBD2	TRBV11-2	many	TRBJ2-3	TGTGCCAGCAGCCCCCGGACTAGCTCTAGCACAGATACGCAGTATTTT	CASSPRTSSSTDTQYF
-	TRBV5-1	few	TRBJ2-7	TGCGCCAGCAGCTTGGAAGTGACAACTAGCTCCTACGAGCAGTACTTC	CASSLEVTTSSYEQYF
-	TRBV7-9	-	TRBJ1-1	TGTGCCAGCAGCTTAGCGAGAAGCATGAACACTGAAGCTTTCTTT	CASSLARSMNTEAFF
TRBD2	TRBV11-3	few	TRBJ2-1	TGTGCCAGCAGCCCCCCGGGACTAGCGGGGCGTAATGAGCAGTTCTTC	CASSPPGLAGRNEQFF
-	TRBV7-8	many	TRBJ2-5	TGTGCCAGCAGCTTAGAGACAGGACAGCTCCAAGAGACCCAGTACTTC	CASSLETGQLQETQYF
-	TRBV20-1	-	TRBJ2-2	TGCAGTGCTGGACAGAACACCGGGGAGCTGTTTTTT	CSAGQNTGELFF
-	TRBV9	-	TRBJ1-6	TGTGCCAGCTCCGATGATCAGGGTGGGAATTCACCCCTCCACTTT	CASSDDQGGNSPLHF
-	TRBV4-2	-	TRBJ1-6	TGTGCCAGCAGCCAGTGGCAGGGAAATTCACCCCTCCACTTT	CASSQWQGNSPLHF
TRBD2	TRBV19	many	TRBJ2-1	TGTGCCAGTAGTCCCGGAATAGCGGGGAGCGCCTACAATGAGCAGTTCTTC	CASSPGIAGSAYNEQFF
-	TRBV12-3/TRBV12-4	-	TRBJ1-4	TGTGCCAGCAGCCAGGGCCGTGGGGAAAAACTGTTTTTT	CASSQGRGEKLFF
TRBD1	TRBV11-3	-	TRBJ2-1	TGTGCCAGCAGCCCCCCCCGGCAGGGGGCTAATGAGCAGTTCTTC	CASSPPRQGANEQFF
-	TRBV5-1	-	TRBJ2-5	TGCGCCAGCAGCTTGGCGACAGTCGGAGAGACCCAGTACTTC	CASSLATVGETQYF
TRBD1	TRBV12-3/TRBV12-4	-	TRBJ1-4	TGTGCCAGCAGAAAATCAGGGGGCGAAAAACTGTTTTTT	CASRKSGGEKLFF
-	TRBV25-1	-	TRBJ1-3	TGTGCCAGCAGTGAAGAACACACAGGAAACACCATATATTTT	CASSEEHTGNTIYF
-	TRBV20-1	many	TRBJ2-7	TGCAGTGCTAGAGGAGACAGGCCCTACGAGCAGTACTTC	CSARGDRPYEQYF
-	TRBV5-1	few	TRBJ1-2	TGCGCCAGCAGAAAATCTAGGGCCGCGGTATATGGCTACACCTTC	CASRKSRAAVYGYTF
-	TRBV20-1	-	TRBJ2-7	TGCAGTGCTAGAGGGGTCCGTACCTACGAGCAGTACTTC	CSARGVRTYEQYF
TRBD2	TRBV29-1	-	TRBJ2-3	TGCAGCGCTGCTGGCCTAGCGGGAGAAGGCTGGGTGACAGATACGCAGTATTTT	CSAAGLAGEGWVTDTQYF
TRBD1	TRBV28	few	TRBJ2-1	TGTGCCAGCAGAGACAGGGGGCGAAATGAGCAGTTCTTC	CASRDRGRNEQFF
TRBD2	TRBV6-2/TRBV6-3	few	TRBJ2-5	TGTGCCAGCAGTTATAGGACTAGCGGGAGTTGGCAAGAGACCCAGTACTTC	CASSYRTSGSWQETQYF
TRBD1	TRBV24-1	many	TRBJ2-1	TGTGCCACCAGTGAATTCGGACAGGGCAGGATGGATGAGCAGTTCTTC	CATSEFGQGRMDEQFF
-	TRBV4-2	few	TRBJ2-1	TGTGCCAGCAGCCAAGATTCTGTTAACTCCTACAATGAGCAGTTCTTC	CASSQDSVNSYNEQFF
TRBD1	TRBV7-8	-	TRBJ2-3	TGTGCCAGCAGCTTAGGAGGGGGACAGGGGAAGTTGTCGACGCAGTATTTT	CASSLGGGQGKLSTQYF
-	TRBV29-1	-	TRBJ1-1	TGCAGCACCCAGGAAGGGGGTTGGGGCACTGAAGCTTTCTTT	CSTQEGGWGTEAFF
-	TRBV5-8	few	TRBJ2-7	TGTGCCAGCAGCGGGAGTCCGGGGCTATTCTCCTACGAGCAGTACTTC	CASSGSPGLFSYEQYF
-	TRBV6-5	few	TRBJ2-1	TGTGCCAGCAGTTACTCGATCCTGGGGGGCAATGAGCAGTTCTTC	CASSYSILGGNEQFF
TRBD2	TRBV7-6	many	TRBJ2-5	TGTGCCAGCAGCTTAGTTGCTAGCGGGGGACATCAGTACTTC	CASSLVASGGHQYF
-	TRBV19	-	TRBJ1-6	TGTGCCAGTAGGACCCGGGGGCACGGCCGCAATTCACCCCTCCACTTT	CASRTRGHGRNSPLHF
-	TRBV4-2	-	TRBJ1-2	TGTGCCAGCAGCCAACCCGACGGAAACTATGGCTACACCTTC	CASSQPDGNYGYTF
-	TRBV6-6	few	TRBJ1-1	TGTGCCAGCAGTCCGCCATCGATACAGGGTGCCACTGAAGTTTTCTTT	CASSPPSIQGATEVFF
TRBD1	TRBV4-1	few	TRBJ2-7	TGCGCCAGCAGCCAACCAGGGACAGGGCCGATCAGCGAGCAGTACTTC	CASSQPGTGPISEQYF